This record looks at one T cell receptor beta chain sequence and its context. The antigen is unknown. This entry is derived from a study of regulatory T cells in long-lasting Graves disease. Regarding the study as a whole: Persistent cases of Graves' showed reduced TCR diversity relative to newly diagnosed patients.

As for time point: newly diagnosed GD, antithyroid drugs for less than 3 months. RNA from PBMCs was the source of the TCR library. An endocrinology unit in Xi'an, China, supplied the patients. Germline values: CDR1 SGHTA, CDR2 FQGNSA. V lost 5 bases to trimming and J lost 2 bases, with 15 bases between them. The CDR3 sequence is 15 residues long. Researchers made TCR beta libraries by using iRepertoire HTBI primers and running Arm-PCR on CDR3 regions. TCRdb independently ran MiXCR on the multiplex PCR reads; one entry per CDR3 protein. The top ten hold around 9.3% of the sample, which has about 520,000 distinct CDR3 sequences, approximately 12% seen once. These data also featured in a second study, about T cells in Graves' hyperthyroidism and ophthalmopathy. As that report states: Primed by the HTBI set, a first-round RT-PCR was run on the TCR CDR3.

This specimen was peripheral blood mononuclear cells (PBMCs), taken at new diagnosis, from a patient treated with antithyroid drugs. J is TRBJ1-2 and V is TRBV7-2, with unresolved D. The sequence was collected from a woman in her thirties with Graves disease. The CDR3 is CASSTPGRRNYGYTF. The CDR3 DNA follows: TGTGCCAGCAGCACCCCCGGTAGGAGAAACTATGGCTACACCTTC.